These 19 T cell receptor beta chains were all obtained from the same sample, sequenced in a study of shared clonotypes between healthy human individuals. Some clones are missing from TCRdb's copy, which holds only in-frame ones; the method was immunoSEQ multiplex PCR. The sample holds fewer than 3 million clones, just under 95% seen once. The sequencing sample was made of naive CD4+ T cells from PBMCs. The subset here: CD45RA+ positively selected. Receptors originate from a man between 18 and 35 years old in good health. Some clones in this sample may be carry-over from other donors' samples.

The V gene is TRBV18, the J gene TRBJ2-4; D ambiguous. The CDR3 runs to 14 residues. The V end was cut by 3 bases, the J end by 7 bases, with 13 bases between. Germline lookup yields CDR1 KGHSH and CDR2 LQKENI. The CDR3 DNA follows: TGTGCCAGCTCACCCGGAAACAACGTGAACATTCAGTACTTC. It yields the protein CASSPGNNVNIQYF.

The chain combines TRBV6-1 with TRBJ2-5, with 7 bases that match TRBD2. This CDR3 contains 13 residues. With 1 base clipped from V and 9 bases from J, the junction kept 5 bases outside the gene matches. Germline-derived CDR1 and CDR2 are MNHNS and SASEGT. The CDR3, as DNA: TGTGCCAGCAGTGAAGGGTTGGGAGGGGCCCAGTACTTC. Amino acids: CASSEGLGGAQYF.

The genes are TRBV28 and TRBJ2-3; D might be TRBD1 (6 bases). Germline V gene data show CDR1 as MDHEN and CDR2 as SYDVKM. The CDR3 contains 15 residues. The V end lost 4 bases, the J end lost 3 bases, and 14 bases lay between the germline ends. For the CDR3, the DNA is TGTGCCAGCAGTTCCTGGACAGCAGGTACAGATACGCAGTATTTT. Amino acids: CASSSWTAGTDTQYF.

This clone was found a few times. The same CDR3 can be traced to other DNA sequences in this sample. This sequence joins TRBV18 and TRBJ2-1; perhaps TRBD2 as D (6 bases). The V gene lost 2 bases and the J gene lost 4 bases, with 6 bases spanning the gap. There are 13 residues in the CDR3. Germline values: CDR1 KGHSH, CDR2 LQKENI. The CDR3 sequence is CASSPGLYNEQFF. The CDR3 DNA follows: TGTGCCAGCTCACCAGGACTATACAATGAGCAGTTCTTC.

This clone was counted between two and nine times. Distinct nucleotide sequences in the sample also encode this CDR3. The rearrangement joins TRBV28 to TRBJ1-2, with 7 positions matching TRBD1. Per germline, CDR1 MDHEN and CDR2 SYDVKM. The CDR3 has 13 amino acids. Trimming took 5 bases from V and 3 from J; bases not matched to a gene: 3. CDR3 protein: CASSPTGYYGYTF. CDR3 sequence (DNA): TGTGCCAGCAGTCCGACAGGGTACTATGGCTACACCTTC.

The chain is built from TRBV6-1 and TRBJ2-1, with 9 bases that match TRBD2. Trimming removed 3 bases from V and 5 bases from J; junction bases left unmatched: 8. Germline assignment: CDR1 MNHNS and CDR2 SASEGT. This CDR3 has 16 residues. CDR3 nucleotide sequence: TGTGCCAGCAGTGATGGGTTTACTAGCGGGCACAATGAGCAGTTCTTC. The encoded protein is CASSDGFTSGHNEQFF.

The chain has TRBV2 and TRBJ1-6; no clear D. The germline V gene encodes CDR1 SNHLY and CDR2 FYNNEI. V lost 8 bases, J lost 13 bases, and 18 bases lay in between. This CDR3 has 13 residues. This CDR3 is CASGIEGHYPLHF. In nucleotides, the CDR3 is TGTGCCAGCGGAATCGAGGGCCATTACCCCCTCCACTTT.

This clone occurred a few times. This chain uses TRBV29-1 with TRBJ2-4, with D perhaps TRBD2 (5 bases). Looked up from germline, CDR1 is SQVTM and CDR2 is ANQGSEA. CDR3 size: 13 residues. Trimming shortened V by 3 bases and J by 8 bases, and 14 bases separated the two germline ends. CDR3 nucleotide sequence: TGCAGCGTTGATACTTTCTCCGGGGACATTCAGTACTTC. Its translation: CSVDTFSGDIQYF.

The CDR3 loop reads CAWGTRMGLAGGPNEQFF. CDR3 DNA: TGTGCCTGGGGTACCCGAATGGGACTAGCGGGAGGGCCAAATGAGCAGTTCTTC. The chain uses TRBV30 and TRBJ2-1; TRBD2 aligns across 16 bases. Per the germline V gene, CDR1 is GTSNPN and CDR2 is SVGIG (reference sequence). The CDR3 is 18 amino acids. J lost 7 bases, V lost 5 bases, and 14 bases had no gene match.

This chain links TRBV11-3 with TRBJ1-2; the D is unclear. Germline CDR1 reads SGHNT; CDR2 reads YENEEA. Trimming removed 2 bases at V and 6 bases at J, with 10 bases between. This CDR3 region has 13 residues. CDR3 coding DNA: TGTGCCAGCAGCTTATTTTGGAGGGATGGCTACACCTTC. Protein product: CASSLFWRDGYTF.

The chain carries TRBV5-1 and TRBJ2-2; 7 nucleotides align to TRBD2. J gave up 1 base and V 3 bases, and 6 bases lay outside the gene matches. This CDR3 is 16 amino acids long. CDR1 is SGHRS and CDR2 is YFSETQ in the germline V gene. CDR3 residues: CASSSQPSGNTGELFF. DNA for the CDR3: TGCGCCAGCAGCTCACAGCCTAGCGGGAACACCGGGGAGCTGTTTTTT.

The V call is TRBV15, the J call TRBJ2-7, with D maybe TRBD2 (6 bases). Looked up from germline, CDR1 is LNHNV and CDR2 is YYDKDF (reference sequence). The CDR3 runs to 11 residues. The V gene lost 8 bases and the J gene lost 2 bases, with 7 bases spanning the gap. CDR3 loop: CATGGTYEQYF. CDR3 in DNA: TGTGCCACCGGGGGGACCTACGAGCAGTACTTC. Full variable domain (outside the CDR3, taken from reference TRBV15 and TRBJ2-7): DAMVIQNPRYQVTQFGKPVTLSCSQTLNHNVMYWYQQKSSQAPKLLFHYYDKDFNNEADTPDNFQSRRPNTSFCFLDIRSPGLGDTAMYLCATGGTYEQYFGPGTRLTVT.

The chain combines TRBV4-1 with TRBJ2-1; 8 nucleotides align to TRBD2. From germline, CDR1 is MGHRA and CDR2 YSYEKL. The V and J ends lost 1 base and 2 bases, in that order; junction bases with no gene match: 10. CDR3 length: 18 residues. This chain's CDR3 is CASSQGGLAGRAYNEQFF. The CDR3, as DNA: TGCGCCAGCAGCCAAGGTGGGCTAGCGGGTAGAGCCTACAATGAGCAGTTCTTC.

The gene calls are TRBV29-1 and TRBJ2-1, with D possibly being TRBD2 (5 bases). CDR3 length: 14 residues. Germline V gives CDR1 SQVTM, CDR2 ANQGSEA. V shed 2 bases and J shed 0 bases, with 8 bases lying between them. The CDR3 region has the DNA TGCAGCGTTGAACGCGGACTCTCCTACAATGAGCAGTTCTTC. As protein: CSVERGLSYNEQFF.

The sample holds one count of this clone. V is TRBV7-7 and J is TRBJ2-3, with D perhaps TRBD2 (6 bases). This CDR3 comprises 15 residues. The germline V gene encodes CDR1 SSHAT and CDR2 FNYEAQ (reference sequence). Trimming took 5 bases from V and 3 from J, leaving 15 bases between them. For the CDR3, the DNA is TGTGCCAGCAGCGCCGGGAGAACGGGGACAGATACGCAGTATTTT. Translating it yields CASSAGRTGTDTQYF.

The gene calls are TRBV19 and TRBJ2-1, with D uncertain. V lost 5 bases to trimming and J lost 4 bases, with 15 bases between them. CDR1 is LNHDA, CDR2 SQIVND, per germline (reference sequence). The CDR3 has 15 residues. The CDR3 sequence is CASSWWDQLYNEQFF. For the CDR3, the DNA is TGTGCCAGTAGTTGGTGGGATCAACTATACAATGAGCAGTTCTTC. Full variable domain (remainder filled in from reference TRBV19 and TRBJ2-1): DGGITQSPKYLFRKEGQNVTLSCEQNLNHDAMYWYRQDPGQGLRLIYYSQIVNDFQKGDIAEGYSVSREKKESFPLTVTSAQKNPTAFYLCASSWWDQLYNEQFFGPGTRLTVL.

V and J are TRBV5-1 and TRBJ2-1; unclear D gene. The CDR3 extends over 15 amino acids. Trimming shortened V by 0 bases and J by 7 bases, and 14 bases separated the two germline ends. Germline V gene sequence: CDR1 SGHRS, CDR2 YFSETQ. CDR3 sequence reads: CASSLGGTTLNEQFF. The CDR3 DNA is TGCGCCAGCAGCTTGGGCGGAACGACCCTAAATGAGCAGTTCTTC.

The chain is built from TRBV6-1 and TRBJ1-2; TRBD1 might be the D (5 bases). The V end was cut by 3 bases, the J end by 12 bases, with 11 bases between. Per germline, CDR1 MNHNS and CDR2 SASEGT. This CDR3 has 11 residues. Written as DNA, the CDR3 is TGTGCCAGCAGTGATTTCACAGGCGACACCTTC. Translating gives CASSDFTGDTF.

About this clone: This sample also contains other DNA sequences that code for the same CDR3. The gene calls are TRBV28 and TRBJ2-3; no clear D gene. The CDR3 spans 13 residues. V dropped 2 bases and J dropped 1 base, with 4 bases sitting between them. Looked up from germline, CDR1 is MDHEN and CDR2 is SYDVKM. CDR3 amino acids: CASSLAGTDTQYF. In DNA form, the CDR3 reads TGTGCCAGCAGTTTAGCGGGCACAGATACGCAGTATTTT.